This T cell receptor (beta chain) was obtained from a study of ipilimumab plus nivolumab after autologous stem cell transplantation. Study-level findings and limits: TCR repertoire, Treg phenotype and gut microbiota reportedly support more study of this approach.

In regard to this clone: Its specificity is not known.

The protocol was immunoSEQ multiplex PCR, while the TCRdb copy is restricted to in-frame clones and leaves out a portion. This sample has over 75,000 clones, with over 80% found just once. The receptor comes from a male donor with diffuse large B-cell lymphoma. The sequencing here drew on PBMCs, taken in a trial of ipilimumab plus nivolumab as post-transplant consolidation.

Here the CDR3 DNA reads TGTGCCTGGAGGGAAATAAACACTGAAGCTTTCTTT. Its protein is CAWREINTEAFF. The chain carries TRBV30 and TRBJ1-1; D not resolved. The CDR3 contains 12 residues. The V gene's germline CDR1 is GTSNPN and CDR2 SVGIG (reference sequence). V shed 3 bases and J shed 2 bases, with 7 bases lying between them.